The 14 T cell receptor beta chains reported below all come from one sample, sequenced in a study of blood T cells in healthy people across ages. The authors ran a second PCR of about 6 to 11 cycles using a sample-barcoded 5' primer and a J-beta primer mix. TCRdb fed the 5' RACE reads into MiXCR, producing one record per CDR3 protein. The sample lists roughly 500,000 distinct CDR3 sequences; approximately 25% were seen once. What was sequenced was blood. All receptors derive from a woman aged 70-85 years in good health.

This clonotype was recorded many times. The V gene is TRBV20-1, the J gene TRBJ2-3; 9 nucleotides agree with TRBD1. The CDR3 runs to 14 residues. Germline assignment: CDR1 DFQATT and CDR2 SNEGSKA (reference sequence). V lost 6 bases and J lost 1; bases outside the gene matches: 5. CDR3 loop: CSAAGDRGTDTQYF. CDR3 nucleotides: TGCAGTGCCGCCGGGGACAGGGGCACAGATACGCAGTATTTT.

This clonotype was detected a few times. This rearrangement joins TRBV20-1 to TRBJ2-1, with D perhaps TRBD2 (5 bases). Trimming stripped 3 bases from V and 10 bases from J, with 16 bases between. Germline V CDR1 and CDR2: DFQATT, SNEGSKA (reference sequence). This CDR3 region has 13 residues. CDR3 in amino acids: CSASEGLAGEQFF. The DNA for the CDR3 is TGCAGTGCTAGTGAGGGCCTAGCTGGGGAGCAGTTCTTC.

The J gene is TRBJ1-2, the V gene TRBV6-6; D may be TRBD1 (5 bases). Germline V gene sequence: CDR1 MNHNY, CDR2 SVGAGI (reference sequence). The CDR3 sequence is 14 residues long. V lost 7 bases to trimming and J lost 6 bases, with 18 bases between them. The CDR3 loop is CASKNWGNLDGYTF. The CDR3, as DNA: TGTGCCAGCAAAAACTGGGGGAATCTCGATGGCTACACCTTC.

The V call is TRBV29-1, the J call TRBJ1-4; 7 bases match TRBD1. Germline V lookup: CDR1 SQVTM, CDR2 ANQGSEA. Unmatched junction bases numbered 6, after V lost 4 bases and J lost 4 bases. CDR3 length: 14 amino acids. For the CDR3, the DNA is TGCAGCGTTGGACAGGGAAATCTTAATGAAAAACTGTTTTTT. It yields the protein CSVGQGNLNEKLFF.

The chain employs TRBV6-4 and TRBJ2-1; D remains ambiguous. V lost 2 bases and J 8 bases, leaving 13 bases between the germline ends. The CDR3 length is 14 residues. Looked up from germline, CDR1 is MRHNA and CDR2 is SNTAGT. CDR3 bases: TGTGCCAGCAGTGACAGGGAAGGGAACTATGAGCAGTTCTTC. It encodes CASSDREGNYEQFF.

This clonotype was seen just once. The chain links TRBV5-1 to TRBJ2-3; 10 bases match TRBD2. Unmatched junction bases numbered 7, after V lost 4 bases and J lost 2 bases. The CDR3 has 16 amino acids. Germline V gene lookup returns CDR1 SGHRS and CDR2 YFSETQ. DNA for the CDR3: TGCGCCAGCAGCGGGGGGACTAGCGCGCTCACAGATACGCAGTATTTT. Translation gives CASSGGTSALTDTQYF.

The chain combines TRBV7-3 with TRBJ1-2; D gene unclear. Germline assignment: CDR1 SGHTA and CDR2 FQGTGA. The CDR3 loop spans 14 amino acids. Trimming stripped 1 base from V and 8 bases from J, with 14 bases between. The CDR3: CASSLIPRAGGYTF. CDR3 bases: TGTGCCAGCAGCTTAATCCCCCGGGCGGGGGGCTACACCTTC.

In this sample, this clonotype turned up a few times. CDR3 bases: TGCGCCAGCAGCCAAGTGTGGGGGGTTAGCACAGATACGCAGTATTTT. Its protein is CASSQVWGVSTDTQYF. The chain employs TRBV4-3 and TRBJ2-3, with D perhaps TRBD2 (6 bases). This CDR3 comprises 16 residues. Trimming left V 1 base short and J 0 bases short, with 11 bases between. Germline CDR1 and CDR2: LGHNA and YSLEER.

The chain carries TRBV2 and TRBJ2-1, with D unclear. V was cut by 3 bases and J by 0 bases, with 6 bases left in between. The CDR3 has 14 residues. CDR1 and CDR2 from the germline V gene are SNHLY and FYNNEI. The CDR3 is CASSDTGSYNEQFF. The CDR3 coding sequence is TGTGCCAGCAGTGATACTGGCTCCTACAATGAGCAGTTCTTC. Full variable domain (rest looked up from reference TRBV2 and TRBJ2-1): EPEVTQTPSHQVTQMGQEVILRCVPISNHLYFYWYRQILGQKVEFLVSFYNNEISEKSEIFDDQFSVERPDGSNFTLKIRSTKLEDSAMYFCASSDTGSYNEQFFGPGTRLTVL.

Notes on this clonotype: The final CDR3 position lacks the conserved phenylalanine or tryptophan, pointing to a likely read error. The rearrangement uses TRBV20-1 and TRBJ2-3; 10 bases line up with TRBD2. Germline values: CDR1 DFQATT, CDR2 SNEGSKA (reference sequence). Unmatched junction bases numbered 6, after V lost 1 base and J lost 2 bases. This CDR3 has 16 residues. The CDR3: CSARVVAGGYTDTQYL. DNA of the CDR3: TGCAGTGCTAGAGTGGTAGCGGGGGGTTACACAGATACGCAGTATCTT.

This clonotype was observed a handful of times. The CDR3 region is CASSERSGPLYEQYF. The CDR3 DNA reads TGTGCCAGCAGTGAAAGATCGGGACCACTCTACGAGCAGTACTTC. The J gene is TRBJ2-7, the V gene TRBV6-1, with D perhaps assigned TRBD1 or TRBD2 (5 bases each). Between the trimmed V and J ends, which lost 2 bases and 3 bases, there was a span of 14 bases. CDR1 and CDR2 (germline): MNHNS, SASEGT. The CDR3 length is 15 residues.

This sequence joins TRBV20-1 and TRBJ2-2; maybe TRBD1 (5 bases). This CDR3 comprises 13 residues. V was clipped by 5 bases and J by 1 base, with 8 bases between them. Germline V CDR1 and CDR2: DFQATT, SNEGSKA (reference sequence). CDR3 protein: CSAGRGNTGELFF. The CDR3 DNA follows: TGCAGTGCTGGTAGGGGGAACACCGGGGAGCTGTTTTTT.

This clonotype was observed a single time. This chain uses TRBV6-2 or TRBV6-3 with TRBJ2-1; 10 bases fit TRBD2. V shed 2 bases, J shed 12 bases, and the junction held 4 bases outside the gene matches. The CDR3 consists of 13 residues. Looked up from germline, CDR1 is MNHEY and CDR2 is SVGEGT. The CDR3 is CASSYGSGGVQFF. The CDR3 nucleotides are TGTGCCAGCAGTTACGGCAGCGGGGGGGTGCAGTTCTTC.

This clonotype showed up just a few times. The chain carries TRBV20-1 and TRBJ1-2, with D hard to call. CDR3 length equals 13 residues. From germline, CDR1 is DFQATT and CDR2 SNEGSKA (reference sequence). Trimming took 1 base from V and 2 from J, leaving 8 bases between them. CDR3: CSARGPANYGYTF. The DNA for the CDR3 is TGCAGTGCTAGAGGGCCAGCCAACTATGGCTACACCTTC.